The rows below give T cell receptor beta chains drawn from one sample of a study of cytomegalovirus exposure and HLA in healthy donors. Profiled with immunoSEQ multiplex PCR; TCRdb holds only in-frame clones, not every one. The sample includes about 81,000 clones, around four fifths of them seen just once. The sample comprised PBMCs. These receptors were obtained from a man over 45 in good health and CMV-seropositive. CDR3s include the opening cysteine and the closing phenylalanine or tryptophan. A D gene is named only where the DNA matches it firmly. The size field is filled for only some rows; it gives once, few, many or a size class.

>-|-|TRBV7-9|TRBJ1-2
CSSSSVNYGYTF
TGTTCCAGCAGCTCCGTAAACTATGGCTACACCTTC
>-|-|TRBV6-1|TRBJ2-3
CASSERTGGGTDTQYF
TGTGCCAGCAGTGAAAGAACAGGGGGGGGCACAGATACGCAGTATTTT
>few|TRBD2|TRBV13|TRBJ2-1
CASSLVRGGSLSEQFF
TGTGCCAGCAGCTTAGTTCGGGGCGGGAGCCTCAGTGAGCAGTTCTTC
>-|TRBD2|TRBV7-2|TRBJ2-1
CASSLARENEQFF
TGTGCCAGCAGCTTAGCGCGGGAGAATGAGCAGTTCTTC
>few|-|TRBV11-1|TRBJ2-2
CASSLQGINTGELFF
TGTGCCAGCAGCCTGCAGGGGATTAACACCGGGGAGCTGTTTTTT
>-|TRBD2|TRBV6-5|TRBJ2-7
CASSYGTSGNEQYF
TGTGCCAGCAGTTACGGGACTAGCGGGAACGAGCAGTACTTC
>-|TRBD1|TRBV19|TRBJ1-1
CASSKTGGYTEAFF
TGTGCCAGTAGTAAGACAGGGGGCTACACTGAAGCTTTCTTT
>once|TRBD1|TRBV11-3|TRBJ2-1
CASNRQGWDEQFF
TGTGCCAGCAACCGACAGGGGTGGGATGAGCAGTTCTTC
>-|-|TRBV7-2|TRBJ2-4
CASSLDLAKNIQYF
TGTGCCAGCAGCTTAGATCTAGCCAAAAACATTCAGTACTTC
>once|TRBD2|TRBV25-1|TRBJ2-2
CASSASGSTGELFF
TGTGCCAGCAGTGCGAGCGGGAGCACCGGGGAGCTGTTTTTT
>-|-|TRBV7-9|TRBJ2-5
CASSAGTQYF
TGTGCCAGCAGCGCCGGTACCCAGTACTTC
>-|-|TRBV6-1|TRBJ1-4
CASSEDPTKGKLFF
TGTGCCAGCAGTGAAGACCCCACTAAGGGGAAACTGTTTTTT
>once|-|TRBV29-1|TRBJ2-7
CSVFGAREDRAYEQYF
TGCAGCGTTTTTGGGGCTAGAGAGGACAGAGCCTACGAGCAGTACTTC
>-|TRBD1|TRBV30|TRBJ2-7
CAWSVLRDRPYEQYF
TGTGCCTGGAGTGTACTGCGGGACAGGCCATACGAGCAGTACTTC
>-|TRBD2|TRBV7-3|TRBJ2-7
CASSTGLAGGGEQYF
TGTGCCAGCAGCACCGGACTAGCGGGAGGGGGGGAGCAGTACTTC
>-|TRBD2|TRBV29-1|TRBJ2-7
CSVAPSGNTYEQYF
TGCAGCGTTGCCCCTAGCGGGAATACTTACGAGCAGTACTTC
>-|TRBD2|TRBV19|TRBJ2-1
CASSITPSSSGRYNEQFF
TGTGCCAGTAGTATAACTCCCTCTTCTAGCGGGAGATACAATGAGCAGTTCTTC
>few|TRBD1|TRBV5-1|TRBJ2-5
CASSLGIDRGQETQYF
TGCGCCAGCAGCTTGGGGATCGACAGGGGACAGGAGACCCAGTACTTC
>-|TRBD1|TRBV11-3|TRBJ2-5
CASSSGQGWSREQYF
TGTGCCAGCAGCTCCGGACAGGGCTGGTCGCGTGAGCAGTACTTC
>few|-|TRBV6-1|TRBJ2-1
CASSDGGKKNEQFF
TGTGCCAGCAGTGATGGTGGCAAGAAGAATGAGCAGTTCTTC
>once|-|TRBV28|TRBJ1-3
CASKEGRTGNTIYF
TGTGCCAGCAAGGAGGGGAGAACTGGAAACACCATATATTTT
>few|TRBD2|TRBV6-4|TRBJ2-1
CASSPEGSGVNEQFF
TGTGCCAGCAGCCCCGAGGGCAGCGGGGTAAATGAGCAGTTCTTC
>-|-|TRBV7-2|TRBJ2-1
CASRASEHSYNEQFF
TGTGCCAGCAGGGCTAGCGAACACTCCTACAATGAGCAGTTCTTC
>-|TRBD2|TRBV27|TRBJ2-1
CASSDGTTAVNEQFF
TGTGCCAGCAGTGACGGGACTACCGCCGTCAATGAGCAGTTCTTC
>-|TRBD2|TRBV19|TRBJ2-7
CASSIGLAGGFYEQYF
TGTGCCAGTAGTATCGGACTAGCGGGAGGATTCTACGAGCAGTACTTC
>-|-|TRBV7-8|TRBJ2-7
CASSPHEPGVSYEQYF
TGTGCCAGCAGCCCCCATGAACCGGGGGTCAGCTACGAGCAGTACTTC
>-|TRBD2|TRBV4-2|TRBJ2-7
CASSQDLLAGASSCEQYF
TGTGCCAGCAGCCAAGATTTACTAGCGGGAGCGTCCTCGTGCGAGCAGTACTTC
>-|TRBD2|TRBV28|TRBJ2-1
CASRGLGGIPIHPFF
TGTGCCAGCAGGGGTTTGGGGGGGATACCAATTCATCCGTTCTTC
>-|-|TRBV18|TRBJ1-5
CASSISGDTYSNQPQHF
TGTGCCAGCTCGATTTCAGGTGATACTTATAGCAATCAGCCCCAGCATTTT
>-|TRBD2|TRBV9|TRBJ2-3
CASSEGLAGTDTQYF
TGTGCCAGCAGCGAGGGTTTAGCGGGGACAGATACGCAGTATTTT
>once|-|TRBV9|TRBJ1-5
CASSVGAESNQPQHF
TGTGCCAGCAGCGTAGGGGCAGAAAGCAATCAGCCCCAGCATTTT
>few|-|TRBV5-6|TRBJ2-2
CASSFGTSAGELFF
TGTGCCAGCAGCTTTGGGACTTCGGCCGGGGAGCTGTTTTTT
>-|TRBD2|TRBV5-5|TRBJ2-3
CASSFLGTSGSTDTQYF
TGTGCCAGCAGCTTCCTAGGGACTAGCGGGAGCACAGATACGCAGTATTTT
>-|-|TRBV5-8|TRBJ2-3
CASSRSGNTQYF
TGTGCCAGCAGCCGCTCGGGGAATACGCAGTATTTT